This is a list of T cell receptor beta chains from one sample in a study of blood T cells in healthy people across ages. TCRdb fed the 5' RACE reads into MiXCR, producing one record per CDR3 protein. The sample has 800,000 to 1,000,000 distinct CDR3 sequences, roughly 50% seen once. The sample taken for sequencing was blood. All receptors come from a man aged 30 to 39 in good health. The CDR3 runs from the conserved cysteine through the conserved F or W.

>TRBJ2-1|TRBV20-1
CSATTGTSGDNEQFF
>TRBJ1-1|TRBV7-2
CASSLDAGGAFF
>TRBJ1-4|TRBV27
CASSSDGLGEKLFF
>TRBJ1-1|TRBV4-1
CASSQDSRGSTEAFF
>TRBJ2-3|TRBV5-1
CASSSTVRRDTQYF
>TRBJ1-6|TRBV4-1
CASSQGGQGRNSPLHF
>TRBJ2-1|TRBV6-6
CASSYQTGPYYEQFF
>TRBJ2-5|TRBV7-2
CASSLQAGGGETQYF
>TRBJ2-3|TRBV4-2
CASSQGARGGQDTQYF
>TRBJ2-1|TRBV7-2
CASSLRTGLNNVQFF
>TRBJ2-3|TRBV4-2
CASSQDILTDTQYF
>TRBJ2-5|TRBV7-2
CASSLAIGGGQETRYF
>TRBJ2-7|TRBV5-1
CASSPRQGAAEQYF
>TRBJ2-7|TRBV29-1
CSVPSGASFEQYF
>TRBJ2-7|TRBV20-1
CSARWTSGGLYEQYF
>TRBJ1-2|TRBV28
CASCISQVTYGYTF
>TRBJ1-4|TRBV7-9
CASSLVRGGYNEKLFF
>TRBJ1-4|TRBV7-9
CASSLDGSANEKLFF
>TRBJ2-5|TRBV14
CASSPLGGEETQYF
>TRBJ2-3|TRBV6-1
CASSEATGGLADTQYF
>TRBJ1-1|TRBV11-2
CASQQGAEALALGAFF
>TRBJ2-1|TRBV20-1
CSAPRTHLGKEQFF
>TRBJ2-3|TRBV28
CASSSIRGRSPTDTQYF
>TRBJ2-1|TRBV10-3
CAISARDTNEQFF
>TRBJ1-1|TRBV6-5
CASSYRGENTEAFF
>TRBJ2-5|TRBV30
CAWSGGGHEQYF
>TRBJ2-7|TRBV27
CASSLGDGKKEQYF
>TRBJ1-5|TRBV12-3/TRBV12-4
CASSPGGGAINQPQHF
>TRBJ2-1|TRBV11-1
CASSAWGTGAKRRQFF
>TRBJ2-5|TRBV29-1
CSGNKNRGRSETQYF
>TRBJ1-5|TRBV12-3/TRBV12-4
CASSPGQPHNQPQHF
>TRBJ1-2|TRBV29-1
CSVFSTGREDYGYTF
>TRBJ1-2|TRBV9
CASSVGDREIGYTF
>TRBJ2-7|TRBV20-1
CSARDRTGIPYEQYF
>TRBJ2-5|TRBV20-1
CSARDIRGGELRETQYF
>TRBJ2-7|TRBV20-1
CSAVRGVRGEQYF
>TRBJ1-1|TRBV3-1
CASSHSASGPMNTEAFF
>TRBJ2-7|TRBV2
CASSVGPGQGAEQYF
>TRBJ2-5|TRBV15
CATSRDTAGAQETQYF
>TRBJ1-1|TRBV21-1
CASSKNNSMNTEAFF
>TRBJ1-4|TRBV15
CATSRGEGTNEKLFF
>TRBJ2-5|TRBV4-3
CASSQEGGGAKTQYF
>TRBJ2-1|TRBV7-9
CASIGLGGGRGSYNEQFF
>TRBJ2-1|TRBV5-6
CASSFRPSGGYNEQFF
>TRBJ2-3|TRBV4-2
CASSSGGSLRADTQYF
>TRBJ2-7|TRBV6-6
CASSYLGSEQYF
>TRBJ2-2|TRBV6-2/TRBV6-3
CASSSSGTSGGTGELFF
>TRBJ2-1|TRBV12-3/TRBV12-4
CASIQGEGRDEQFF
>TRBJ1-2|TRBV20-1
CSAPIPGTRGYTF
>TRBJ2-1|TRBV25-1
CASSALTSGGNEQFF
>TRBJ2-1|TRBV6-4
CASSEGSGGAEEQFF
>TRBJ2-7|TRBV30
CAWSPPGTASYEQYF
>TRBJ2-1|TRBV29-1
CSGLEAAGWPWSDRFSYNKQFF
>TRBJ2-3|TRBV20-1
CSARGLAGGRIWDTDTQYF
>-|TRBV6-2/TRBV6-3
CASSFGQAWNEQYF